Following are 30 T cell receptor beta chains from one sample sequenced in a study of T-cell reconstitution after alpha-beta-depleted transplantation in children. The authors prepared the TCRbeta library with unique molecular identifiers. TCRdb redid the calling of the PCR reads with MiXCR, one entry per CDR3 protein. The repertoire includes 75,000 to 100,000 distinct CDR3 sequences, approximately 9.2% of them detected once, and more than 6.5% sits in the top ten. The sample in question was PBMCs from the stem cell graft donor, obtained from the stem cell graft. All receptors derive from a human donor who donated a stem cell graft to a child with congenital amegakaryocytic thrombocytopenia.

About this clonotype itself: Given a much more abundant clone one base away, this may be a read error. V gene TRBV14 combines with J gene TRBJ1-1; possibly TRBD1 for D (5 bases). V was clipped by 4 bases and J by 4 bases, with 13 bases between them. Per germline, CDR1 SGHDN and CDR2 FVKESK. CDR3 length: 14 amino acids. CDR3 in DNA: TGTGCCAGCAGCCTTCTGGGACGGAGCACTGAAGCTTTCTTT. Translated: CASSLLGRSTEAFF.

Ten or more counts support this clonotype. The chain links TRBV7-2 to TRBJ1-5; no clear D gene. The CDR3 is 15 amino acids. The germline V gene encodes CDR1 SGHTA and CDR2 FQGNSA. The germline V and J ends were trimmed by 0 bases and 0 bases, with 6 bases remaining between them. DNA of the CDR3: TGTGCCAGCAGCTTAGCCCTTGATAGCAATCAGCCCCAGCATTTT. Its translation: CASSLALDSNQPQHF.

This clonotype was counted many times. This rearrangement joins TRBV7-8 to TRBJ2-7; D may be TRBD1 (6 bases). Looked up from germline, CDR1 is SGHVS and CDR2 is FQNEAQ. V shed 0 bases and J shed 0 bases, with 6 bases lying between them. The CDR3 runs to 14 residues. CDR3 loop: CASSLAGHSYEQYF. The DNA for the CDR3 is TGTGCCAGCAGCTTAGCGGGACACTCCTACGAGCAGTACTTC. Based on the CDR3 plus reference TRBV7-8 and TRBJ2-7, the full variable domain is GAGVSQSPRYKVAKRGQDVALRCDPISGHVSLFWYQQALGQGPEFLTYFQNEAQLDKSGLPSDRFFAERPEGSVSTLKIQRTQQEDSAVYLCASSLAGHSYEQYFGPGTRLTVT.

There are many counts of this clonotype. The chain recombines TRBV6-1 with TRBJ2-7; 8 bases agree with TRBD2. The V gene end was trimmed by 11 bases and the J gene end by 5 bases; junction bases not matched to a gene: 11. This CDR3 comprises 13 residues. The germline V gene has CDR1 MNHNS and CDR2 SASEGT. The CDR3 loop is CAAQSGTSHEQYF. The CDR3 bases are TGTGCCGCCCAATCCGGGACTAGTCACGAGCAGTACTTC.

This chain connects TRBV28 to TRBJ1-1, with D hard to call. CDR1 and CDR2 from the germline V gene are MDHEN and SYDVKM. The CDR3 spans 15 residues. V was clipped by 8 bases and J by 0 bases, with 16 bases between them. CDR3 sequence reads: CASRRWGSMNTEAFF. The CDR3 nucleotides read TGTGCCAGCCGGCGTTGGGGAAGCATGAACACTGAAGCTTTCTTT. The whole variable domain, filled in from reference TRBV28 and TRBJ1-1, reads DVKVTQSSRYLVKRTGEKVFLECVQDMDHENMFWYRQDPGLGLRLIYFSYDVKMKEKGDIPEGYSVSREKKERFSLILESASTNQTSMYLCASRRWGSMNTEAFFGQGTRLTVV.

This clonotype was counted many times. V usage is TRBV12-3 or TRBV12-4 and J usage is TRBJ2-1; no definite D call. This CDR3 is built from 16 residues. The V and J ends lost 7 bases and 0 bases respectively, with 16 bases between them. DNA of the CDR3: TGTGCCAGCACCCCTTTTGGGGAAAGCTCCTACAATGAGCAGTTCTTC. Translating it yields CASTPFGESSYNEQFF.

By sample fraction, this clonotype is medium-sized. This chain connects TRBV20-1 to TRBJ1-2; D possibly corresponds to TRBD1 (6 bases). There are 14 residues in the CDR3. In germline, CDR1 is DFQATT, CDR2 SNEGSKA (reference sequence). V lost 5 bases to trimming and J lost 5 bases, with 18 bases between them. The CDR3 DNA is TGCAGTGCTGGCCTACAGGGTCGTCGGTATGGCTACACCTTC. Translated: CSAGLQGRRYGYTF.

The J gene is TRBJ1-2, the V gene TRBV2; 7 nucleotides match TRBD1. The germline CDR1 and CDR2 sequences are SNHLY and FYNNEI. V trimming: 2 bases; J trimming: 8 bases; junction bases outside the gene matches: 11. The CDR3 sequence is 15 residues long. This CDR3 is CASSETVGRGNGYTF. In DNA form, the CDR3 reads TGTGCCAGCAGTGAAACGGTCGGCAGGGGGAACGGCTACACCTTC. Variable domain in full (rest from reference TRBV2 and TRBJ1-2): EPEVTQTPSHQVTQMGQEVILRCVPISNHLYFYWYRQILGQKVEFLVSFYNNEISEKSEIFDDQFSVERPDGSNFTLKIRSTKLEDSAMYFCASSETVGRGNGYTFGSGTRLTVV.

This clonotype was observed many times. The chain employs TRBV5-1 and TRBJ2-5; D gene uncertain. The CDR3 is 15 amino acids. Per the germline V gene, CDR1 is SGHRS and CDR2 is YFSETQ. V lost 4 bases, J lost 4 bases, and 17 bases lay in between. The CDR3 loop reads CASSLETPTRETQYF. Here the CDR3 DNA reads TGCGCCAGCAGCCTAGAGACTCCGACCCGAGAGACCCAGTACTTC.

This clonotype came up a few times. The V and J genes are TRBV30 and TRBJ2-7, with a tentative D call TRBD2 (6 bases). Trimming cost V 3 bases and J 1 base, with 25 bases left between them. The CDR3 has 18 residues. Germline V gene sequence: CDR1 GTSNPN, CDR2 SVGIG (reference sequence). This CDR3 is CAWSAIRDGGATSYEQYF. CDR3 coding DNA: TGTGCCTGGAGCGCTATCCGGGACGGAGGGGCGACTTCCTACGAGCAGTACTTC.

This clonotype has ten or more counts. V is TRBV5-1 and J is TRBJ2-2; 8 bases are a match to TRBD1. CDR1 and CDR2 (germline): SGHRS, YFSETQ. After removal of 4 bases from V and 4 bases from J, the junction contained 6 bases not matched to a gene. This CDR3 is built from 15 residues. CDR3 loop: CASSKGQGRTGELFF. The CDR3 nucleotides are TGCGCCAGCAGCAAAGGACAGGGCCGCACCGGGGAGCTGTTTTTT.

This clonotype has a single count. In DNA, the CDR3 is TGTGCCAGCAGTTTAGTTGACAGGTCCACCAATGAGCAGTTCTTC. Amino acids: CASSLVDRSTNEQFF. This chain connects TRBV12-3 or TRBV12-4 to TRBJ2-1; TRBD1 is a possible D gene (6 bases). The CDR3 has 15 residues. Deletions cut 1 base from V and 6 bases from J, with 13 bases between.

This clonotype has ten or more counts. V is TRBV20-1 and J is TRBJ2-7, with 12 bases fitting TRBD2. V was clipped by 1 base and J by 0 bases; unmatched bases: 4. There are 16 residues in the CDR3. From germline, CDR1 is DFQATT and CDR2 SNEGSKA (reference sequence). The CDR3 nucleotides read TGCAGTGCTAGAGGCCCGGGACTAGCGGGCTCCTACGAGCAGTACTTC. Its translation is CSARGPGLAGSYEQYF.

This clonotype was observed at least ten times. This chain uses TRBV20-1 with TRBJ1-5; D gene uncertain. Trimming pared 5 bases from V and 2 bases from J, leaving 13 bases between. The CDR3 is 14 residues long. Germline V gives CDR1 DFQATT, CDR2 SNEGSKA (reference sequence). The CDR3 spells CSAHPGAGNQPQHF. CDR3 coding DNA: TGCAGTGCTCACCCGGGCGCGGGCAATCAGCCCCAGCATTTT.

This clonotype came up a few times. The chain has TRBV4-2 and TRBJ2-6; D is unresolved. Trimming took off 3 bases at V and 2 bases at J, with 5 bases between the two ends. This CDR3 has 14 amino acids. Germline V CDR1 and CDR2: LGHNA, YNFKEQ. CDR3 loop: CASSQGTGANVLTF. The CDR3 coding sequence is TGTGCCAGCAGCCAGGGGACTGGGGCCAACGTCCTGACTTTC.

The V and J genes are TRBV28 and TRBJ2-7; D gene unclear. Per germline, CDR1 MDHEN and CDR2 SYDVKM. The V and J ends lost 5 bases and 0 bases respectively, with 8 bases between them. This CDR3 is 13 amino acids long. The CDR3 is CASSVSRSYEQYF. The CDR3 coding sequence is TGTGCCAGCAGTGTGTCCCGCTCCTACGAGCAGTACTTC.

This clonotype is deemed medium-sized. The chain carries TRBV6-1 and TRBJ2-7; D tentatively reads TRBD1 or TRBD2 (5 bases each). Germline-derived CDR1 and CDR2 are MNHNS and SASEGT. The CDR3 sequence is 13 residues long. Deletions cut 0 bases from V and 6 bases from J, with 9 bases between. CDR3 nucleotides: TGTGCCAGCAGTGAAGCAGAGAGGGGCGAGCAGTACTTC. Its translation is CASSEAERGEQYF.

With regard to this clonotype: One end of the junction varies from germline; a read error may be responsible. The chain employs TRBV3-1 and TRBJ2-1, with D possibly TRBD2 on 7 matching bases. In germline, CDR1 is LGHDT, CDR2 YNNKEL (reference sequence). The CDR3 totals 18 residues. CDR3 sequence: CASCQEAARGGSYNDQFF. The CDR3 DNA sequence: TGTGCCAGCTGCCAAGAGGCGGCTAGGGGGGGCTCCTACAATGACCAGTTCTTC.

The V call is TRBV12-3 or TRBV12-4, the J call TRBJ2-7, with D hard to call. Trimming left V 1 base short and J 5 bases short, with 12 bases between. The CDR3 covers 14 residues. The CDR3 sequence is CASSLDGSSDEQYF. Here the CDR3 DNA reads TGTGCCAGCAGTTTAGATGGCAGCTCGGACGAGCAGTACTTC.

This clonotype was recorded many times. The V call is TRBV3-1, the J call TRBJ2-2, with D possibly being TRBD2 (6 bases). From germline, CDR1 is LGHDT and CDR2 YNNKEL (reference sequence). The CDR3 has 16 amino acids. Trimming left V 2 bases short and J 0 bases short, with 10 bases between. CDR3 in amino acids: CASSQLRGANTGELFF. Here the CDR3 DNA reads TGTGCCAGCAGCCAATTGCGGGGCGCGAACACCGGGGAGCTGTTTTTT.

The table lists this clonotype with many counts. V usage is TRBV7-9 and J usage is TRBJ2-5; D tentatively reads TRBD1 or TRBD2 (5 bases each). Looked up from germline, CDR1 is SEHNR and CDR2 is FQNEAQ (reference sequence). V lost 0 bases to trimming and J lost 5 bases, with 13 bases between them. CDR3 length equals 15 residues. The CDR3 here is CASSLAILEGETQYF. For the CDR3, the DNA is TGTGCCAGCAGCTTAGCGATCCTAGAGGGGGAGACCCAGTACTTC.

This clonotype showed up many times. The chain uses TRBV5-1 and TRBJ1-1, with no clear D. This CDR3 spans 13 amino acids. V lost 1 base to trimming and J lost 6 bases, with 10 bases between them. Germline CDR1 reads SGHRS; CDR2 reads YFSETQ. The CDR3 DNA follows: TGCGCCAGCAGCTTGATTCCGGGCTCTGAAGCTTTCTTT. It is translated as CASSLIPGSEAFF.

The sample holds many counts of this clonotype. The chain combines TRBV15 with TRBJ2-3; no firm D call. Trimming stripped 0 bases from V and 5 bases from J, with 6 bases between. Germline V gene data show CDR1 as LNHNV and CDR2 as YYDKDF (reference sequence). The CDR3 is 13 residues long. The CDR3 DNA sequence: TGTGCCACCAGCAGAGATCCGGGAGATACGCAGTATTTT. Amino acid sequence: CATSRDPGDTQYF.

This clonotype was recorded a few times. The rearrangement joins TRBV2 to TRBJ1-3; 7 bases fit TRBD1. CDR1 and CDR2 from the germline V gene are SNHLY and FYNNEI. This CDR3 region has 15 residues. J gave up 7 bases and V 0 bases, and 6 bases lay outside the gene matches. The CDR3 region is CASSEATRGRNTIYF. The DNA for the CDR3 is TGTGCCAGCAGTGAAGCGACAAGGGGGCGGAACACCATATATTTT.

This clonotype was detected ten times or more. V gene TRBV20-1 combines with J gene TRBJ2-1; 8 bases map to TRBD1. The V gene end was trimmed by 2 bases and the J gene end by 5 bases; junction bases not matched to a gene: 5. This CDR3 region has 14 residues. The V gene's germline CDR1 is DFQATT and CDR2 SNEGSKA (reference sequence). The CDR3 region has the DNA TGCAGTGCTAGACAGGGGGCGCCCCACAATGAGCAGTTCTTC. It is translated as CSARQGAPHNEQFF.

The rearrangement links TRBV24-1 to TRBJ2-5; D is possibly TRBD2 (6 bases). The CDR3 covers 19 residues. V was clipped by 0 bases and J by 1 base, with 20 bases between them. Germline assignment: CDR1 KGHDR and CDR2 SFDVKD. CDR3 amino acids: CATSDLRGREHPSQETQYF. CDR3 in DNA: TGTGCCACCAGTGATTTGCGGGGACGGGAGCATCCTAGCCAAGAGACCCAGTACTTC.

Ten or more counts support this clonotype. The V and J genes are TRBV27 and TRBJ2-1, with a tentative D call TRBD1 (6 bases). The CDR3 is 13 amino acids. Germline CDR1 and CDR2: MNHEY and SMNVEV (reference sequence). V gave up 3 bases and J gave up 8 bases, with 11 bases separating them. The CDR3 DNA reads TGTGCCAGCAGTTTGCAGGGGTTCGATGAGCAGTTCTTC. This gives the protein CASSLQGFDEQFF.

At least ten counts were recorded for this clonotype. The V and J genes are TRBV11-2 and TRBJ2-5; D might be TRBD1 or TRBD2, each matching 5 bases. V was clipped by 7 bases and J by 0 bases, with 12 bases between them. Per germline, CDR1 SGHAT and CDR2 FQNNGV. The CDR3 is 14 residues long. As DNA, the CDR3 is TGTGCCAGCAACGGGATAGGGGACCAAGAGACCCAGTACTTC. It yields the protein CASNGIGDQETQYF.

This clonotype was counted a few times. Mismatch with germline at one junction end may stem from a read error. As DNA, the CDR3 is TGTGCCAGCAGCTTGCAAGCCGCGGGTATGATGAGGGGGAGCTTC. Amino acids: CASSLQAAGMMRGSF. The chain couples TRBV5-6 to TRBJ2-7; D is perhaps TRBD1 (6 bases). Germline V CDR1 and CDR2: SGHDT, YYEEEE. This CDR3 is 15 amino acids long.

This clonotype occurred a few times. This sequence joins TRBV19 and TRBJ1-4; perhaps TRBD1 as D (5 bases). Trimming removed 4 bases from V and 6 bases from J, with 18 bases in between. This CDR3 is 16 amino acids long. Germline V CDR1 and CDR2: LNHDA, SQIVND (reference sequence). The CDR3 DNA follows: TGTGCCAGTAGTACGCAGGGAAGGGGTGTTGATGAAAAACTGTTTTTT. Its translation: CASSTQGRGVDEKLFF.